This T cell receptor (beta chain) came from a study of cytomegalovirus exposure and HLA in healthy donors (dated by TCRdb to about 2017). Background on the whole study: In an earlier analysis of about 560 of the donors, 250 to 300 Gb of sequence data and 120 million or so unique TCR beta sequences from about 190 million T cells were reported. An early release that covered approximately 600 HLA-typed donors contained around 330 gigabases of sequencing data and 85 million to 100 million unique TCR sequences. Of the approximately 400 genotyped donors, about 84% fell in the genetic ancestry cluster associated with self-reported Caucasian donors. The study aimed to test whether cataloging public T cell receptors could reveal signatures of past pathogen exposure. The study used immunosequencing to profile the T cell repertoires of 600 to 850 subjects and linked those repertoires to cytomegalovirus serostatus. In addition to the first cohort of about 650 subjects, a separate validation cohort of 120 different subjects was used. High-throughput TCR immunosequencing, statistical association of individual TCRs with disease status, and machine learning were combined to predict cytomegalovirus infection status. To study patterns of TCR occurrence, a later analysis re-analyzed previously published TCR beta repertoires from 666 donors and added high-resolution HLA genotyping. The later analysis used no new phenotypic data to find candidate immune exposures, relying instead on TCR beta sequences and their occurrence across donors. In an earlier analysis of a few hundred of the donors, high-throughput TCR beta sequencing was used to judge whether each TCR beta V gene segment behaved as functional or pseudogenic. Donor age, sex, ethnicity and CMV serostatus were compiled alongside the repertoire data. Genome-wide SNP genotypes for about 65% of the 666 donors were used in a later genetic analysis, which treated that subset as a discovery cohort. Every repertoire in the discovery cohort had been generated on one and the same sequencing platform. HLA typing covered class I and class II loci at four-digit resolution. The number of typed donors differed by locus: about 629-640 for A, B, C, DRB1 and DQB1; some 500 for DQA1; 606 for DPA1; and roughly 450 for DPB1. A handful of DR-DQ haplotypes were treated as single units for association and clustering because of strong linkage in the cohort. Among several hundred genotyped donors of the cohort, an average of around 240,000 unique TCR beta nucleotide sequences was sequenced per donor, of which about 18% were non-productive. Results the study describes overall, beyond this receptor: The authors suggested that the approach could potentially be generalized to other disease states and immunological phenotypes. In a later analysis, 15,000 to 20,000 TCR beta sequences were associated with specific HLA alleles at a false discovery rate of 0.05. Linkage disequilibrium might explain the correlated functional status among segregating V segments, but an unknown experimental factor could not be ruled out. In a later genetic analysis, a missense DCLRE1C variant was associated with V-gene and J-gene trimming of TCR beta chains, and the association was replicated in an independent cohort. Because counts were too low, seventeen rarely observed V segments, including chromosome 9 orphons, were left out of the earlier analysis of 587 of the donors. The only immune exposure information available for the cohort was CMV serostatus. A few of the identified cytomegalovirus-associated TCR beta chains were confirmed in vitro to be specific for cytomegalovirus antigens. In this cohort, only TCR beta chains were sequenced, and detectable features were limited by the absence of alpha or paired-chain data. Most CMV-associated TCR beta chains appeared to be HLA-restricted in a later analysis, and the HLA associations seemed to be driven largely by CMV exposure. In both the original and validation cohorts, the classifier was reported to diagnose cytomegalovirus status with high specificity and sensitivity. A further reported finding was that TCR beta sequences accurately predicted the HLA-A and HLA-B alleles for most subjects in the first cohort. According to a later analysis, parvovirus B19, influenza, CMV and Epstein-Barr virus appeared linked to several top co-occurrence clusters. When HLA alleles, especially DR and DQ, strongly co-occurred, attributing TCR associations to individual alleles was difficult. Because some donors lacked HLA typing at each locus, the association tests relied only on the typed subset. A total of fewer than 200 TCR beta chains were listed by the study as associated with cytomegalovirus. Compared with the roughly 710-donor mean, donors in an Asian-associated ancestry cluster had fewer N-insertions in productive TCRs, according to a later genetic analysis. An earlier analysis of some 560 of the donors showed that most TCR beta V segments appeared in productive rearrangements either about 87% or about 30% of the time, which broadly matched IMGT annotations. In a later analysis, HLA-associated TCR beta chains were found to be more clonally expanded and to have lower generation probabilities than equally common non-associated chains. Most TCR sequences were seen in very few donors, while some public TCRs were found in many individuals. In a later analysis, TCR association rates were found to vary across HLA loci, with the most associated TCRs seen for DRB1 alleles and the fewest for HLA-C alleles. A cluster of highly shared sequence variants was judged likely to represent a technical artifact of the sequencing pipeline. Roughly uniform sequencing depth across donors was assumed in presence/absence analyses, although this assumption may not hold.

In total, over 600 healthy bone marrow donors made up the cohort. At the time of sampling, all cohort members were nominally healthy, though unrecorded immune exposures were likely present. The donor tested CMV seronegative, placing the donor among the 350 to 400 seronegative members of the cohort. A peripheral blood sample was provided by each donor, and peripheral blood mononuclear cells were used for TCR beta sequencing. Genomic DNA extraction from the blood cell samples was performed with the Qiagen DNeasy Blood Extraction Kit. A remark on this clone: Its antigen is still unknown. Per-base quality was not reported, and no clone a single base away is much larger than it.

Receptor amplification or capture employed the immunoSEQ multiplex PCR assay. For the multiplex PCR, a mixture combining 60 forward primers for TCR Vbeta segments and 13 reverse primers for TCR Jbeta segments was used. The CDR3 region of rearranged TCR beta genes was amplified from genomic DNA by a multiplex PCR assay. The Illumina HiSeq System was used to sequence the amplified TCR beta libraries as 87-base-pair reads. The paper's data handling went like this. Across the 670 or so repertoires, a later analysis counted approximately 75 million unique TCR beta chains, about 10 million of which were shared by at least two donors. To remove PCR and sequencing errors, raw reads were error-corrected and collapsed into unique sequences using a nearest-neighbor algorithm that merged closely related sequences. V, D and J gene segments were assigned by aligning CDR3 sequences to IMGT reference sequences. For a sequence to be retained, a match of at least six nucleotides was required to both a V gene segment and a J gene segment. A rearrangement counted as productive if the CDR3 had no stop codons and remained in frame with V and J, and every other rearrangement counted as non-productive. CDR3 was defined according to IMGT convention as the region running from the second conserved V-encoded cysteine to the conserved J-encoded phenylalanine. The earlier analysis of approximately 590 of the donors excluded any sequence lacking an unambiguous match to a single V gene segment. In an earlier analysis of some 590 of the donors, V segments were called functional above 56.7% productive rearrangements and were called segregating when the between-donor standard deviation exceeded 5%. A statistical classification framework was developed to diagnose cytomegalovirus status using the catalog of TCR beta chain sequences. A later analysis assigned V and J genes by comparing TCR nucleotide sequences with IMGT/GENE-DB human TR gene sequences. A later analysis assigned CDR3 sequences and most-parsimonious VDJ recombination scenarios with the TCRdist pipeline. In a later analysis, each TCR beta chain was defined by its CDR3 amino acid sequence together with its V-gene family, and reads lacking a unique V-gene family were excluded. A later analysis removed several hundred highly shared, low-generation-probability nucleotide sequences to deal with suspected cross-contamination and a sequencing artifact. In a later analysis, a clonal expansion index was calculated for each public chain from normalized within-repertoire ranks of inferred template counts. Generation probabilities in a later analysis came from a VDJ recombination model fitted to out-of-frame rearrangements, and those results were checked against IGoR. Hypergeometric tests were used in a later analysis to score TCR-TCR, TCR-HLA and TCR-CMV co-occurrence, with a repertoire-size bias correction applied to the TCR pairs. To estimate false discovery rates, a later analysis permuted the HLA or CMV assignments 20 times. In a later analysis, co-occurring TCRs were grouped using DBSCAN, and TCRdist sequence similarity was added for clustering within HLA-allele-positive subsets. Repertoires with fewer than 30,000 or more than 120,000 public chains, plus five repertoires with anomalous nucleotide sharing, were excluded from co-occurrence clustering. TCRdb took over this immuneACCESS table, retaining in-frame rearrangements with V and J assigned. Such tables are incomplete; in checked studies, under half of the missing clones stem from an unresolved V gene, and the remainder is unexplained. Clonal size and the V and J genes are those of that table, whereas D and trimming came from the DNA. The sample table shows 200,000 or so clones, and 70% to 85% are seen once. The top ten clones comprise roughly 0.098% of the sample.

Sequenced: PBMCs. This receptor was taken from a boy younger than 10 in good health and CMV-seronegative.

Here is the DNA: TGTGCCAGCAGCTTCGGGACAGGGGATACTGAAGCTTTCTTT. Translation gives CASSFGTGDTEAFF. In this chain, TRBV7-9 is recombined with TRBJ1-1, and 10 junctional nucleotides match TRBD1. The CDR3 spans 14 residues, from the cysteine through the phenylalanine. Of all the DNA, just the CDR3 is kept, 42 bases in frame from base 1. V is trimmed back by 3 bases and J by 5 bases, and the junction contains 3 bases that no gene match accounts for. Taken from the germline V gene (reference sequence), the CDR1 and CDR2 loops are SEHNR and FQNEAQ.